What follows is one TCR beta chain and its context. Its cognate antigen is unknown. V was clipped by 8 bases and J by 2 bases, with 5 bases between them. The CDR3 runs to 11 residues. CDR1 KGHSH and CDR2 LQKENI come from the germline V gene. TCRdb's table, derived via immunoSEQ multiplex PCR, lists solely in-frame clones and lacks some. The data contain approximately 180,000 clones, less than 95% of them singletons. This record comes from a study of T cell responses to AZD1222 COVID-19 vaccine. The study's findings and limits: Reports indicate that nearly half of spike-specific TCRs are directed at unmutated variant regions. Spike as a whole was targeted by vaccine-associated CD4 TCRs, dominant at 160-218 and 743-854.

The material sequenced was peripheral blood, taken on day 0 of AZD1222 vaccination. This receptor was identified in an adult in good health. The rearrangement uses TRBV18 and TRBJ2-3, with unresolved D. CDR3 protein: CASAPTDTQYF. The CDR3 nucleotides are TGTGCCAGCGCTCCCACAGATACGCAGTATTTT.